Presented here are 8 T cell receptor beta chains from one specimen sequenced in a study of blood T cell repertoires in COVID-19. Generated by immunoSEQ multiplex PCR, the TCRdb table keeps only in-frame clones and is missing some. The sample records some 250,000 clones, roughly nine tenths being singletons. Material for sequencing was peripheral blood. The receptors were gathered from a man between 60 and 75 years old with acute or convalescent COVID-19.

In its sample, this clone was seen once. The genes are TRBV28 and TRBJ1-5; D remains ambiguous. The germline V gene encodes CDR1 MDHEN and CDR2 SYDVKM. V dropped 6 bases and J dropped 8 bases, with 11 bases sitting between them. CDR3 length: 12 amino acids. CDR3 sequence reads: CASSPSGKPQHF. The CDR3 DNA is TGTGCCAGCAGCCCCTCGGGGAAGCCCCAGCATTTT.

The rearrangement joins TRBV28 to TRBJ1-5, with TRBD1 identical over 8 bases. CDR3 length equals 15 residues. With V trimmed by 4 bases and J by 4 bases, 6 bases remained unmatched. Germline CDR1 is MDHEN and CDR2 is SYDVKM. In DNA, the CDR3 is TGTGCCAGCAGTTCGGCAGGGGGCGGTAATCAGCCCCAGCATTTT. Translating gives CASSSAGGGNQPQHF.

This clone showed up just a few times. This chain connects TRBV28 to TRBJ1-5; a weak D match, TRBD1 (5 bases). V was shortened by 10 bases and J by 2 bases, with 12 bases between the two germline ends. Looked up from germline, CDR1 is MDHEN and CDR2 is SYDVKM. The CDR3 loop spans 13 amino acids. Written as DNA, the CDR3 is TGTGCCATCAGGGCAGCGGGCAATCAGCCCCAGCATTTT. Translating it yields CAIRAAGNQPQHF. The variable domain in full, with the rest retrieved from reference TRBV28 and TRBJ1-5, is DVKVTQSSRYLVKRTGEKVFLECVQDMDHENMFWYRQDPGLGLRLIYFSYDVKMKEKGDIPEGYSVSREKKERFSLILESASTNQTSMYLCAIRAAGNQPQHFGDGTRLSIL.

This clone was seen only a few times. The chain uses TRBV9 and TRBJ2-7; TRBD2 is a possible D gene (6 bases). The germline V gene encodes CDR1 SGDLS and CDR2 YYNGEE. Trimming removed 4 bases at V and 7 bases at J, with 18 bases between. CDR3 size: 14 residues. This CDR3 is CASSLAPGNGEQYF. In DNA form, the CDR3 reads TGTGCCAGCAGCCTAGCGCCAGGTAATGGAGAGCAGTACTTC.

This chain joins TRBV28 and TRBJ1-2; no clear D. Deletions cut 10 bases from V and 4 bases from J, with 16 bases between. Germline CDR1 MDHEN, CDR2 SYDVKM. The CDR3 runs to 13 residues. The CDR3 protein is CATRLSESYGYTF. The CDR3 coding sequence is TGTGCCACCCGGTTGTCTGAGAGCTATGGCTACACCTTC.

The chain employs TRBV7-9 and TRBJ2-7, with 10 bases identical to TRBD1. The CDR3 covers 14 residues. The germline V gene has CDR1 SEHNR and CDR2 FQNEAQ (reference sequence). The trim removed 5 bases at V and 5 bases at J, leaving 6 bases unmatched. CDR3 amino acids: CASSGDRGNDEQYF. The CDR3 region has the DNA TGTGCCAGCAGCGGGGACAGGGGTAACGACGAGCAGTACTTC.

J is TRBJ2-6 and V is TRBV28, with unresolved D. V lost 2 bases, J lost 4 bases, and 12 bases lay in between. The CDR3 consists of 16 residues. Germline CDR1 MDHEN, CDR2 SYDVKM. The CDR3 loop is CASSLEILRGANVLTF. Here the CDR3 DNA reads TGTGCCAGCAGTTTAGAGATTCTGAGGGGGGCCAACGTCCTGACTTTC.

V and J are TRBV5-8 and TRBJ1-1; D is possibly TRBD1 (5 bases). This CDR3 is 18 amino acids long. The V end lost 4 bases, the J end lost 0 bases, and 22 bases lay between the germline ends. CDR1 and CDR2 (germline): SGHTS, YDEGEE. The CDR3 nucleotides read TGTGCCAGCAGCCCCTCCTCCGACAGATTTTATATGAACACTGAAGCTTTCTTT. Protein product: CASSPSSDRFYMNTEAFF.